These 22 T cell receptor beta chains originate from one sample sequenced in a study of T cell responses to AZD1222 COVID-19 vaccine. Libraries were prepared by immunoSEQ multiplex PCR; TCRdb keeps only in-frame clonotypes and omits some of them. The sample consists of 95,000 to 120,000 clones, roughly nine tenths of them appearing once. The sample consisted of peripheral blood, taken on day 0 of MenACWY control vaccination. The receptor set was obtained from an adult in good health.

The chain uses TRBV13 and TRBJ1-6, with no clear D. There are 14 residues in the CDR3. The germline V gene encodes CDR1 PRHDT and CDR2 FYEKMQ (reference sequence). V was trimmed by 6 bases and J by 3 bases, leaving 9 bases between them. The CDR3, as DNA: TGTGCCAGCAGTACCGACGGCTATAATTCACCCCTCCACTTT. It translates to CASSTDGYNSPLHF.

This chain uses TRBV12-3 or TRBV12-4 with TRBJ2-5; 9 nucleotides agree with TRBD1. J lost 1 base, V lost 6 bases, and 0 bases had no gene match. The CDR3 sequence is 13 residues long. The CDR3 sequence is CASRTGGQETQYF. DNA of the CDR3: TGTGCCAGCAGGACAGGGGGCCAAGAGACCCAGTACTTC.

V is TRBV7-6 and J is TRBJ1-4, with 7 bases that match TRBD1. Per germline, CDR1 SGHVS and CDR2 FNYEAQ. The CDR3 loop spans 15 amino acids. Unmatched junction bases numbered 8, after V lost 5 bases and J lost 5 bases. This chain's CDR3 is CASSLGTAPNEKLFF. The CDR3, as DNA: TGTGCCAGCAGCCTTGGGACAGCCCCGAATGAAAAACTGTTTTTT.

V gene TRBV5-4 combines with J gene TRBJ2-1; maybe TRBD2 (7 bases). The V and J ends lost 3 bases and 2 bases respectively, with 18 bases between them. The CDR3 totals 17 residues. Germline CDR1 reads SGHNT; CDR2 reads YYREEE (reference sequence). In DNA form, the CDR3 reads TGTGCCAGCAGCTCGGCTTTTGCGGGGGCCCCCTACAATGAGCAGTTCTTC. Protein sequence: CASSSAFAGAPYNEQFF.

The chain links TRBV5-1 to TRBJ2-3; a weak D match, TRBD1 (6 bases). V lost 0 bases, J lost 4 bases, and 9 bases lay in between. In germline, CDR1 is SGHRS, CDR2 YFSETQ. The CDR3 sequence is 14 residues long. CDR3 loop: CASSLGGRSDTQYF. DNA of the CDR3: TGCGCCAGCAGCTTGGGGGGGCGGTCAGATACGCAGTATTTT.

V and J are TRBV6-5 and TRBJ1-2, with D possibly being TRBD1 (5 bases). Trimming left V 2 bases short and J 3 bases short, with 13 bases between. The germline V gene has CDR1 MNHEY and CDR2 SVGAGI. The CDR3 runs to 15 residues. The CDR3 loop is CASSYAVGADYGYTF. The DNA for the CDR3 is TGTGCCAGCAGTTACGCGGTAGGGGCCGACTATGGCTACACCTTC.

This chain links TRBV7-6 with TRBJ2-7, with D unclear. CDR3 length: 14 amino acids. Between the trimmed V and J ends, which lost 5 bases and 0 bases, there was a span of 11 bases. CDR1 is SGHVS and CDR2 is FNYEAQ in the germline V gene. CDR3 in DNA: TGTGCCAGCAGCCCACTGGTAAGCTCCTACGAGCAGTACTTC. Its protein product is CASSPLVSSYEQYF.

The chain carries TRBV6-2 or TRBV6-3 and TRBJ1-5; 7 positions match TRBD1. Per the germline V gene, CDR1 is MNHEY and CDR2 is SVGEGT. V trimming: 2 bases; J trimming: 0 bases; junction bases outside the gene matches: 7. The CDR3 covers 17 residues. CDR3 protein: CASSYLRDSYSNQPQHF. CDR3 DNA sequence: TGTGCCAGCAGTTACCTCCGGGACAGTTATAGCAATCAGCCCCAGCATTTT.

The CDR3 here is CASSLHMGDNYGYTF. The CDR3 DNA reads as TGCGCCAGCAGCCTTCACATGGGAGATAACTATGGCTACACCTTC. V is TRBV4-1 and J is TRBJ1-2; D is unresolved. Trimming removed 4 bases from V and 1 base from J, with 13 bases in between. The CDR3 loop spans 15 amino acids. Germline V CDR1 and CDR2: MGHRA, YSYEKL.

The chain uses TRBV29-1 and TRBJ2-7, with D perhaps TRBD1 (5 bases). V lost 6 bases to trimming and J lost 0 bases, with 12 bases between them. CDR1 is SQVTM and CDR2 is ANQGSEA in the germline V gene. The CDR3 sequence is 13 residues long. CDR3: CSVRQRNSYEQYF. The CDR3 DNA reads as TGCAGCGTGCGACAGAGGAACTCCTACGAGCAGTACTTC.

This chain links TRBV13 with TRBJ2-2; the D is unclear. V dropped 5 bases and J dropped 4 bases, with 17 bases sitting between them. The CDR3 covers 16 residues. Germline CDR1 is PRHDT and CDR2 is FYEKMQ (reference sequence). CDR3 in amino acids: CASSTPRGVGTGELFF. The CDR3 region has the DNA TGTGCCAGCAGCACCCCCCGAGGCGTCGGCACCGGGGAGCTGTTTTTT.

V is TRBV11-1 and J is TRBJ2-7; 7 bases are shared with TRBD1. Per the germline V gene, CDR1 is SGHAT and CDR2 is FQDESV (reference sequence). This CDR3 has 13 residues. V gave up 6 bases and J gave up 0 bases; unmatched junction bases: 2. Here the CDR3 DNA reads TGTGCCAGCAGACAGGGGAGCTCCTACGAGCAGTACTTC. It translates to CASRQGSSYEQYF.

The chain joins TRBV9 to TRBJ1-3, with 8 nucleotides matching TRBD1. This CDR3 has 13 residues. From germline, CDR1 is SGDLS and CDR2 YYNGEE. The ends lost 3 bases at V and 4 bases at J; junction bases unmatched: 0. The DNA for the CDR3 is TGTGCCAGCAGCGGACAGGGGGGAAACACCATATATTTT. This sequence encodes CASSGQGGNTIYF.

This rearrangement joins TRBV5-4 to TRBJ1-5; 8 bases map to TRBD1. Per the germline V gene, CDR1 is SGHNT and CDR2 is YYREEE (reference sequence). V was clipped by 2 bases and J by 0 bases; unmatched bases: 4. The CDR3 is 16 amino acids. Here the CDR3 DNA reads TGTGCCAGCAGCTTACAGGGGGGGGCTAGCAATCAGCCCCAGCATTTT. It translates to CASSLQGGASNQPQHF.

The V and J genes are TRBV28 and TRBJ1-3; 10 bases fit TRBD1. CDR3 length: 16 amino acids. From germline, CDR1 is MDHEN and CDR2 SYDVKM. Unmatched junction bases numbered 8, after V lost 4 bases and J lost 5 bases. CDR3 nucleotide sequence: TGTGCCAGCAGTTCCCACCGACAGGGGGCAAGAAACACCATATATTTT. It yields the protein CASSSHRQGARNTIYF. Full variable domain (missing parts from reference TRBV28 and TRBJ1-3): DVKVTQSSRYLVKRTGEKVFLECVQDMDHENMFWYRQDPGLGLRLIYFSYDVKMKEKGDIPEGYSVSREKKERFSLILESASTNQTSMYLCASSSHRQGARNTIYFGEGSWLTVV.

This chain links TRBV28 with TRBJ2-7; a weak D match, TRBD1 (5 bases). Germline assignment: CDR1 MDHEN and CDR2 SYDVKM. The CDR3 has 15 residues. V shed 2 bases and J shed 5 bases, with 16 bases lying between them. The CDR3 DNA follows: TGTGCCAGCAGTTTACAGGGTGAGTCTAGGAACGAGCAGTACTTC. Translating gives CASSLQGESRNEQYF.

V gene TRBV5-1 combines with J gene TRBJ1-5, with TRBD1 matching over 8 bases. The germline V gene encodes CDR1 SGHRS and CDR2 YFSETQ. The CDR3 consists of 16 residues. V dropped 0 bases and J dropped 6; count of bases not matched to a gene: 8. The CDR3 spells CASSLAGQGAGQPQHF. The CDR3 DNA sequence: TGCGCCAGCAGCTTGGCCGGGCAGGGGGCGGGTCAGCCCCAGCATTTT.

The chain couples TRBV5-1 to TRBJ1-2; tentative D call: TRBD1 (5 bases). Trimming stripped 4 bases from V and 7 bases from J, with 20 bases between. The CDR3 is made up of 15 amino acids. Per germline, CDR1 SGHRS and CDR2 YFSETQ. The DNA for the CDR3 is TGCGCCAGCAGCCCAAATAGGATCCAGGGAGGTGGCTACACCTTC. It specifies CASSPNRIQGGGYTF.

The CDR3 DNA follows: TGTGCCAGCAGCTTACTAGGGGTTGGTTCACCCCTCCACTTT. Its translation is CASSLLGVGSPLHF. The chain links TRBV7-2 to TRBJ1-6, with a weak D call TRBD1 (5 bases). CDR3 length: 14 residues. Looked up from germline, CDR1 is SGHTA and CDR2 is FQGNSA. The V end lost 2 bases, the J end lost 9 bases, and 11 bases lay between the germline ends.

J is TRBJ1-3 and V is TRBV10-1, with a weak D call TRBD1 (5 bases). Trimming pared 5 bases from V and 1 base from J, leaving 9 bases between. Germline V gene data show CDR1 as WNHNN and CDR2 as SYGVQD (reference sequence). This CDR3 spans 14 amino acids. CDR3 loop: CASSPGSSGNTIYF. In DNA, the CDR3 is TGCGCCAGCAGTCCAGGGTCTTCTGGAAACACCATATATTTT.

The gene calls are TRBV5-1 and TRBJ2-3; TRBD2 agrees at 9 bases. Germline CDR1 and CDR2: SGHRS and YFSETQ. The CDR3 has 15 residues. V shed 2 bases and J 5 bases; nucleotides not matched to a gene: 6. CDR3 DNA: TGCGCCAGCAGCTTTGCGGGGGGGCATGAAGATACGCAGTATTTT. Translated: CASSFAGGHEDTQYF.

This clone showed up just a few times. This chain links TRBV11-2 with TRBJ2-2; D is possibly TRBD2 (6 bases). V lost 5 bases and J lost 1, with 14 bases in between. From germline, CDR1 is SGHAT and CDR2 FQNNGV. The CDR3 has 16 residues. The CDR3 region has the DNA TGTGCCAGCAGCCCCCTTGCGGGGCGGAACACCGGGGAGCTGTTTTTT. This codes for CASSPLAGRNTGELFF.